This T cell receptor beta chain stems from a study of shared clonotypes between healthy human individuals. Study-level information: Donors had three CD4 naive, three CD4 memory, two CD8 naive and one CD8 memory plate apiece.

The protocol was immunoSEQ multiplex PCR, while the TCRdb copy is restricted to in-frame clones and leaves out a portion. The sample carries about 1.1 million clones, around three quarters recorded once. This clone has a handful of counts. The clonotype was recovered from a man between 18 and 29 years old in good health. Some clones in this sample may be carry-over from other donors' samples. What was sequenced was memory CD4+ T cells from PBMCs. Subset indicated: CD45RA-negative fraction.

CDR3 sequence reads: CASKLQPIQETQYF. DNA for the CDR3: TGTGCCAGCAAATTACAGCCGATTCAAGAGACCCAGTACTTC. The V call is TRBV6-5, the J call TRBJ2-5; D remains ambiguous. V was shortened by 7 bases and J by 2 bases, with 14 bases between the two germline ends. This CDR3 is 14 amino acids long. CDR1 is MNHEY, CDR2 SVGAGI, per germline.